Listed here are 29 T cell receptor beta chains from one sample, sequenced in a study of shared clonotypes between healthy human individuals. CD45RO-negative, CCR7-positively selected cells formed the naive CD8 fraction, excluding terminally differentiated effector memory CD45RA+ cells. Using immunoSEQ multiplex PCR, the repertoire was profiled, and TCRdb retains in-frame clones only, with some absent. The sample contains hundreds of thousands of clones, approximately 95% of which appear only once. The sequenced sample consisted of naive CD8+ T cells sorted from blood. The receptors originated from a woman in her thirties in good health.

This chain uses TRBV5-8 with TRBJ1-1, with 8 bases lining up with TRBD1. CDR3 length: 17 residues. Germline V gene lookup returns CDR1 SGHTS and CDR2 YDEGEE. The V and J ends lost 4 bases and 0 bases, in that order; junction bases with no gene match: 11. The CDR3 here is CASSARQGSIMNTEAFF. For the CDR3, the DNA is TGTGCCAGCAGCGCCCGACAGGGGTCTATTATGAACACTGAAGCTTTCTTT.

The rearrangement links TRBV15 to TRBJ2-7; possible D gene TRBD1, 6 bases. The CDR3 is 13 residues long. CDR1 is LNHNV and CDR2 is YYDKDF in the germline V gene (reference sequence). Trimming left V 4 bases short and J 3 bases short, with 10 bases between. This CDR3 is CATSMGHLYEQYF. The CDR3 coding sequence is TGTGCCACCAGCATGGGACACCTCTACGAGCAGTACTTC.

This clone was counted a single time. The CDR3 protein is CASSSVPYSTNEKLFF. As DNA, the CDR3 is TGTGCCAGCAGTTCAGTACCCTACTCTACTAATGAAAAACTGTTTTTT. The chain combines TRBV27 with TRBJ1-4; D gene ambiguous. Between the trimmed V and J ends, which lost 4 bases and 2 bases, there was a span of 14 bases. The germline V gene has CDR1 MNHEY and CDR2 SMNVEV (reference sequence). This CDR3 is 16 amino acids long.

V is TRBV28 and J is TRBJ1-4; D call uncertain. The CDR3 has 15 amino acids. Trimming removed 1 base at V and 0 bases at J, with 6 bases between. CDR1 and CDR2 (germline): MDHEN, SYDVKM. CDR3 protein: CASSLLLTTNEKLFF. The CDR3 DNA sequence: TGTGCCAGCAGTTTATTGTTGACAACTAATGAAAAACTGTTTTTT.

This chain connects TRBV10-2 to TRBJ1-1; D is undetermined. This CDR3 is 10 amino acids long. Germline V gives CDR1 WSHSY, CDR2 SAAADI. V lost 3 bases and J 8 bases, leaving 4 bases between the germline ends. The CDR3 DNA reads as TGCGCCAGCAGTGACGGGGAAGCTTTCTTT. The encoded protein is CASSDGEAFF.

This clone has only one observation. J is TRBJ2-2 and V is TRBV27; 9 bases agree with TRBD2. The CDR3 length is 16 residues. Germline values: CDR1 MNHEY, CDR2 SMNVEV (reference sequence). V lost 1 base to trimming and J lost 7 bases; unmatched junction nucleotides: 7. This chain's CDR3 is CASSLLAGEGVGELFF. The CDR3 nucleotides read TGTGCCAGCAGTTTATTAGCGGGAGAAGGTGTCGGGGAGCTGTTTTTT.

Notes on this clone: Relative to the germline gene, one junction end is altered; a read error may explain this. The V call is TRBV5-4, the J call TRBJ2-1; no clear D. The CDR3 runs 13 residues. The germline CDR1 and CDR2 sequences are SGHNT and YYREEE (reference sequence). In nucleotides, the CDR3 is TGTGCCAGCAGATTGGACCACTACAATGAGCAGTTCTTC. Encoded protein: CASRLDHYNEQFF. Together with reference TRBV5-4 and TRBJ2-1, the CDR3 gives the full variable domain: ETGVTQSPTHLIKTRGQQVTLRCSSQSGHNTVSWYQQALGQGPQFIFQYYREEENGRGNFPPRFSGLQFPNYSSELNVNALELDDSALYLCASRLDHYNEQFFGPGTRLTVL.

The chain recombines TRBV7-9 with TRBJ2-1, with 11 nucleotides matching TRBD2. Unmatched junction bases numbered 7, after V lost 5 bases and J lost 1 base. Per the germline V gene, CDR1 is SEHNR and CDR2 is FQNEAQ (reference sequence). The CDR3 sequence is 17 residues long. The CDR3 DNA reads as TGTGCCAGCAGCCCTAGACTAGCGGGAATATCCTACAATGAGCAGTTCTTC. It yields the protein CASSPRLAGISYNEQFF.

The chain uses TRBV2 and TRBJ2-1; 9 bases fit TRBD2. CDR3 length: 15 residues. Germline trimming cut 2 bases from V and 3 bases from J; bases unmatched to any gene: 2. Germline V gene sequence: CDR1 SNHLY, CDR2 FYNNEI. The CDR3 DNA is TGTGCCAGCAGTGAATTAGCGGGAGACTACAATGAGCAGTTCTTC. Translated, it gives CASSELAGDYNEQFF. Based on the CDR3 plus reference TRBV2 and TRBJ2-1, the full variable domain is EPEVTQTPSHQVTQMGQEVILRCVPISNHLYFYWYRQILGQKVEFLVSFYNNEISEKSEIFDDQFSVERPDGSNFTLKIRSTKLEDSAMYFCASSELAGDYNEQFFGPGTRLTVL.

In the case of this clone: The same CDR3 can be traced to other DNA sequences in this sample. The V and J genes are TRBV7-9 and TRBJ2-1; D is possibly TRBD2 (5 bases). The CDR3 runs 12 residues. Trimming shortened V by 1 base and J by 10 bases, and 8 bases separated the two germline ends. Looked up from germline, CDR1 is SEHNR and CDR2 is FQNEAQ (reference sequence). The chain's CDR3 is CASSLVGDEQFF. DNA of the CDR3: TGTGCCAGCAGCTTAGTGGGAGACGAGCAGTTCTTC. Using reference TRBV7-9 and TRBJ2-1 for the parts outside the CDR3, the full variable domain is DTGVSQNPRHKITKRGQNVTFRCDPISEHNRLYWYRQTLGQGPEFLTYFQNEAQLEKSRLLSDRFSAERPKGSFSTLEIQRTEQGDSAMYLCASSLVGDEQFFGPGTRLTVL.

CDR3 sequence (DNA): TGTGCCAGCAGCGTACCGCGTACCGGGACAGGGAGTGGCGAGCAGTACTTC. Its translation is CASSVPRTGTGSGEQYF. The chain employs TRBV7-9 and TRBJ2-7; 9 positions agree with TRBD1. V lost 5 bases, J lost 6 bases, and 17 bases stayed unmatched. The CDR3 loop spans 17 amino acids. Germline CDR1 is SEHNR and CDR2 is FQNEAQ (reference sequence).

The chain carries TRBV5-6 and TRBJ1-1, with D perhaps matching TRBD1 (6 bases). Germline V CDR1 and CDR2: SGHDT, YYEEEE. The CDR3 is 15 amino acids. V gave up 0 bases and J gave up 5 bases, with 14 bases separating them. Written as DNA, the CDR3 is TGTGCCAGCAGCTTGGCGGGGCGGACAGTGACTGAAGCTTTCTTT. Amino acids: CASSLAGRTVTEAFF. The full variable domain, in which reference TRBV5-6 and TRBJ1-1 provide the parts outside the CDR3, is DAGVTQSPTHLIKTRGQQVTLRCSPKSGHDTVSWYQQALGQGPQFIFQYYEEEERQRGNFPDRFSGHQFPNYSSELNVNALLLGDSALYLCASSLAGRTVTEAFFGQGTRLTVV.

V usage is TRBV5-8 and J usage is TRBJ2-5, with 7 positions matching TRBD1. CDR3 length equals 16 residues. V shed 0 bases, J shed 7 bases, and the junction held 12 bases outside the gene matches. The germline CDR1 and CDR2 sequences are SGHTS and YDEGEE. In nucleotides, the CDR3 is TGTGCCAGCAGCTTGGCCCTCCGGACAGGACGGGGGACCCAGTACTTC. This sequence encodes CASSLALRTGRGTQYF.

This clone appeared once. The V call is TRBV28, the J call TRBJ2-3, with 9 bases matching TRBD2. V trimming: 8 bases; J trimming: 4 bases; junction bases outside the gene matches: 10. In germline, CDR1 is MDHEN, CDR2 SYDVKM. The CDR3 extends over 15 amino acids. CDR3 nucleotide sequence: TGTGCCAGCGGGACTAGCCGACGACATCCAGATACGCAGTATTTT. It specifies CASGTSRRHPDTQYF.

The genes are TRBV28 and TRBJ1-3, with D unresolved. The CDR3 contains 14 residues. Trimming removed 4 bases at V and 7 bases at J, with 14 bases between. Per germline, CDR1 MDHEN and CDR2 SYDVKM. The CDR3 DNA follows: TGTGCCAGCAGTTCCTGGGCAGATGGGAACACCATATATTTT. It specifies CASSSWADGNTIYF.

This clone was observed once. This chain's CDR3 is CASSLPTGGNYEQYF. For the CDR3, the DNA is TGTGCCAGCAGCCTCCCGACAGGGGGCAACTACGAGCAGTACTTC. The V and J genes are TRBV11-2 and TRBJ2-7; 10 bases fit TRBD1. V lost 5 bases, J lost 3 bases, and 7 bases stayed unmatched. The CDR3 has 15 amino acids. Germline V gives CDR1 SGHAT, CDR2 FQNNGV.

This chain connects TRBV28 to TRBJ2-5; 7 bases map to TRBD2. J was trimmed by 5 bases and V by 6 bases; bases with no gene match: 12. CDR1 MDHEN and CDR2 SYDVKM come from the germline V gene. The CDR3 is 15 residues long. This chain's CDR3 is CASSFSAGESETQYF. In nucleotides, the CDR3 is TGTGCCAGCAGCTTCTCCGCGGGAGAGTCGGAGACCCAGTACTTC.

The V call is TRBV5-4, the J call TRBJ2-7, with a weak D call TRBD2 (7 bases). The germline V and J ends were trimmed by 5 bases and 2 bases, with 14 bases remaining between them. The CDR3 has 14 residues. In germline, CDR1 is SGHNT, CDR2 YYREEE (reference sequence). This CDR3 reads CASSFGGGAYEQYF. The CDR3 nucleotides read TGTGCCAGCAGTTTTGGAGGGGGGGCCTACGAGCAGTACTTC.

Points on this clone: Other nucleotide sequences from this sample produce the same CDR3. The chain is built from TRBV28 and TRBJ2-1, with 12 positions matching TRBD2. Trimming took 6 bases from V and 6 from J; bases not matched to a gene: 3. The germline gives CDR1 MDHEN, CDR2 SYDVKM. The CDR3 covers 14 residues. The CDR3 is CASSLAGGPNEQFF. CDR3 nucleotide sequence: TGTGCCAGCAGCCTAGCGGGAGGGCCCAATGAGCAGTTCTTC. Full variable domain (missing parts from reference TRBV28 and TRBJ2-1): DVKVTQSSRYLVKRTGEKVFLECVQDMDHENMFWYRQDPGLGLRLIYFSYDVKMKEKGDIPEGYSVSREKKERFSLILESASTNQTSMYLCASSLAGGPNEQFFGPGTRLTVL.

The chain has TRBV9 and TRBJ1-2; a possible D gene is TRBD1 (5 bases). The CDR3 consists of 16 residues. CDR1 is SGDLS, CDR2 YYNGEE, per germline. The V and J ends lost 4 bases and 5 bases respectively, with 21 bases between them. DNA for the CDR3: TGTGCCAGCAGCACCAGCGTATCAGGGCGAGGGTATGGCTACACCTTC. Amino acid sequence: CASSTSVSGRGYGYTF.

The chain carries TRBV29-1 and TRBJ2-7; unclear D gene. V shed 0 bases and J shed 5 bases, with 11 bases lying between them. Germline CDR1 is SQVTM and CDR2 is ANQGSEA. This CDR3 comprises 13 residues. The CDR3 region is CSVEEGLGNEQYF. In DNA form, the CDR3 reads TGCAGCGTTGAAGAAGGGTTGGGTAACGAGCAGTACTTC.

This chain links TRBV20-1 with TRBJ1-2; unclear D gene. In germline, CDR1 is DFQATT, CDR2 SNEGSKA (reference sequence). The germline V and J ends were trimmed by 6 bases and 8 bases, with 10 bases remaining between them. The CDR3 spans 10 residues. The CDR3 protein is CSALSWGYTF. The CDR3 DNA reads as TGCAGTGCGCTATCATGGGGCTACACCTTC.

The CDR3 here is CASSPAGSLGNTEAFF. CDR3 in DNA: TGTGCCAGCAGCCCGGCGGGGAGTCTGGGGAACACTGAAGCTTTCTTT. J is TRBJ1-1 and V is TRBV7-2; D is unresolved. Germline values: CDR1 SGHTA, CDR2 FQGNSA. The CDR3 loop spans 16 amino acids. V lost 5 bases and J 1 base, leaving 17 bases between the germline ends.

DNA for the CDR3: TGTGCCAGCAACCAGGGGAGGGGAAACACCATATATTTT. This gives the protein CASNQGRGNTIYF. The chain employs TRBV13 and TRBJ1-3; a weak D match, TRBD1 (6 bases). From germline, CDR1 is PRHDT and CDR2 FYEKMQ (reference sequence). The CDR3 is made up of 13 amino acids. The ends were cut back, 7 bases at V and 4 bases at J, with 11 bases in the middle.

The J gene is TRBJ1-6, the V gene TRBV4-1; D might be TRBD1 (5 bases). Germline CDR1 is MGHRA and CDR2 is YSYEKL. There are 18 residues in the CDR3. The germline V and J ends were trimmed by 1 base and 4 bases, with 17 bases remaining between them. The CDR3 DNA is TGCGCCAGCAGCCAAGTCCTTGGGGAAGGGACTTATAATTCACCCCTCCACTTT. Translating it yields CASSQVLGEGTYNSPLHF.

The chain carries TRBV30 and TRBJ2-7; the D is unclear. The V gene's germline CDR1 is GTSNPN and CDR2 SVGIG (reference sequence). The CDR3 covers 11 residues. Trimming removed 1 base from V and 6 bases from J, with 7 bases in between. Here the CDR3 reads CAWSATFEQYF. CDR3 DNA sequence: TGTGCCTGGAGTGCTACCTTCGAGCAGTACTTC.

The rearrangement uses TRBV7-9 and TRBJ2-7; 8 nucleotides match TRBD1. The CDR3 has 13 amino acids. J was trimmed by 6 bases and V by 4 bases; bases with no gene match: 5. Germline lookup yields CDR1 SEHNR and CDR2 FQNEAQ (reference sequence). The CDR3 protein is CASSSTGVVEQYF. CDR3 DNA sequence: TGTGCCAGCAGCTCGACAGGGGTGGTCGAGCAGTACTTC.

V is TRBV5-1 and J is TRBJ2-5; 8 nucleotides line up with TRBD1. With 4 bases clipped from V and 6 bases from J, the junction kept 8 bases outside the gene matches. From germline, CDR1 is SGHRS and CDR2 YFSETQ. The CDR3 loop spans 14 amino acids. The CDR3 coding sequence is TGCGCCAGCAGCCTAGGACAGGGACGCCAGACCCAGTACTTC. It encodes CASSLGQGRQTQYF.

This sequence joins TRBV13 and TRBJ2-3; D uncertain. V was clipped by 5 bases and J by 1 base, with 10 bases between them. This CDR3 has 14 amino acids. Germline loops: CDR1 PRHDT, CDR2 FYEKMQ (reference sequence). The CDR3 spells CASSLPFGTDTQYF. The CDR3 coding sequence is TGTGCCAGCAGCCTCCCCTTCGGCACAGATACGCAGTATTTT.